This note documents a single T cell receptor (beta chain) sequence. Its antigen is as yet unknown. The V gene lost 8 bases and the J gene lost 2 bases, with 6 bases spanning the gap. CDR1 is SNHLY and CDR2 is FYNNEI in the germline V gene. The CDR3 contains 11 residues. Researchers ran the PCR with 60 Vbeta and 13 Jbeta primers. Measured with immunoSEQ multiplex PCR; TCRdb has only the in-frame clones, and not every one. The sample includes roughly 200,000 clones, 77% seen only once; the top ten take approximately 3.7%. This specimen comes from a study of cytomegalovirus exposure and HLA in healthy donors. Study-wide findings and caveats: Specific recognition of CMV antigens was confirmed in vitro for a few chains (all CMV-associated).

The source is a woman aged 60 to 75 in good health and CMV-seropositive. Sequenced material: PBMCs. The gene calls are TRBV2 and TRBJ2-5; TRBD2 might be the D (5 bases). For the CDR3, the DNA is TGTGCCAGCGGACTTCAAGAGACCCAGTACTTC. This gives the protein CASGLQETQYF.